This T cell receptor beta chain was recorded in a study of CD8+ T cells in alopecia areata (dated by TCRdb to the late 2010s). Study-wide context: Treated patients were enrolled in an open-label pilot trial of oral tofacitinib at 5 to 10 mg twice daily for moderate-to-severe alopecia areata. Patients received tofacitinib for 6 to 18 months and were then followed off drug for 6 months to check for delayed response and recurrence. For the treated patients, the SALT score, which quantifies what percentage of scalp surface area is affected, served as the measure of disease severity. The study used high-throughput TCRbeta sequencing to examine T cell clonal expansion in alopecia areata, in both the C3H/HeJ mouse model and human patients. Human TCRbeta sequencing covered scalp tissue and sorted CD4+ and CD8+ peripheral blood T cells from patchy and totalis/universalis alopecia areata patients and healthy controls. Patients on tofacitinib were biopsied at baseline and after 4 and 24 weeks of treatment, and several of the patients also had a later scalp biopsy. Clonality in the scalp was compared among normal scalp (n=4), patchy alopecia areata scalp (n=8), and alopecia totalis/universalis scalp (n=8). RNA was obtained with the PAXgene miRNA kit for fixed scalp, the miRNeasy kit for PBMCs, and the RNeasy kit for mouse skin. immunoSEQ multiplex PCR using 35 Vbeta forward primers and 13 Jbeta reverse primers was used to amplify TCRbeta CDR3 regions. Results and caveats for the whole study, not just this receptor: Shared TCR sequences between patients were less evident than in mice, which may be partly attributable to HLA diversity in the patient population. Because the treated cohort was small and had just a single nonresponder, larger studies are needed to establish links between baseline CD8+ expansion and response. Compared with normal scalp, lesional scalp, particularly in alopecia totalis/universalis, had higher clonality and more expanded CD8+ clones, which suggests antigenic drive. Unlike mouse skin, which is dominated by gammadelta T cells, normal human skin has resident alphabeta T cells that are also sequenced, and this complicates analysis of the scalp TCR repertoire. Tofacitinib significantly lowered scalp clonality and the number of expanded CD8+ clones among the top 100 scalp clones. Many expanded lesional clones persisted in scalp and blood during tofacitinib treatment, which may partly explain relapse after stopping treatment.

This clone turned up a few times. Its antigen remains undetermined. No base quality values were provided; no much bigger clone lies one nucleotide off. The sample's treatment or condition, from its label and the paper: oral pan-JAK inhibitor, 5-10 mg twice daily. From alopecia areata patients, peripheral blood was collected along with lesional scalp punch biopsies. PBMCs were isolated by density centrifugation and stained for CD3, CD4 and CD8, and CD4+ and CD8+ T cells were sorted on a FACSAria. Receptors were amplified or captured by the immunoSEQ multiplex PCR assay. RNA was extracted from all samples and reverse transcribed into cDNA, which served as template for TCR sequencing. SuperScript III was used for first-strand cDNA synthesis, primed with a 2:1 mix of oligo-dT and random hexamers. A synthetic immune receptor repertoire was used to gauge amplification bias, and whatever bias remained was removed computationally. In the authors' own workflow: Raw reads were preprocessed to remove errors, and CDR3 was defined according to IMGT conventions as the region from the conserved cysteine to phenylalanine. Clonality was computed by normalizing Shannon entropy by log2 of the number of productive unique TCRs and subtracting the result from 1. CD4 or CD8 identity of scalp clones was inferred by cross-referencing scalp TCRbeta sequences with sorted blood CD4 and CD8 repertoires. The immuneACCESS repertoire file appears here via TCRdb, limited to in-frame rearrangements. These files lack a portion of the clones; in checked studies, under half of the deficit traces to unresolved V genes, and the cause of the others is not known. From that table come the V and J calls and clone size; the DNA was used to work out D and trimming. Present in this sample are some 170,000 clones, around 58% of which were seen just once. The ten largest account for 16% of the sample.

Sequenced material: CD4+ T cells sorted from blood, taken at approximately week 60, from a patient treated with tofacitinib. The TCR was taken from a human donor with alopecia areata.

The CDR3 region has the sequence CSVAVNQETQYF. Here is the DNA: TGCAGCGTTGCAGTCAACCAAGAGACCCAGTACTTC. This chain is built from TRBV29-1 and TRBJ2-5; the D gene remains uncertain. As encoded in the germline V gene, CDR1 is SQVTM while CDR2 is ANQGSEA. The V end loses 4 bases and the J end loses 0 bases, and a stretch of 6 bases separates them. Taken from cysteine to phenylalanine, the CDR3 has 12 residues. Only CDR3 DNA is held: 36 bases, read in frame from base 1.